The clone carrying this TCR beta chain has a handful of counts. Its cognate antigen is unknown. This sample is drawn from a study of T-cell reconstitution after alpha-beta-depleted transplantation in children. Findings of the study overall: Where alpha-beta T cells came from about two months after transplant was reportedly several hundred expanded graft clones. At day 60, the high TCRbeta diversity found in some patients originated from recipient T cells and thymic progenitors that had survived.

The TCRbeta library was prepared with unique molecular identifiers. TCRdb analysed the PCR reads with MiXCR anew, one entry per CDR3 protein. This table has 200,000 to 250,000 distinct CDR3 sequences, around 25% appearing once. Germline-derived CDR1 and CDR2 are SEHNR and FQNEAQ (reference sequence). Trimming removed 6 bases from V and 7 bases from J; junction bases left unmatched: 6. This CDR3 has 12 amino acids. The source material was PBMCs, sampled before TCRalphabeta/CD19-depleted stem cell transplant. The sequence was collected from a girl aged 2 to 10 with Fanconi anemia, due to receive a stem cell transplant. This chain joins TRBV7-9 and TRBJ2-7; 7 bases fit TRBD1. CDR3: CASRRETGEQYF. For the CDR3, the DNA is TGTGCCAGCAGACGAGAGACAGGGGAGCAGTACTTC.